The 22 T cell receptor beta chains presented below share a single source sample, sequenced in a study of response to subunit inactivated influenza vaccine. TCRdb reprocessed the RT-PCR reads with MiXCR, giving one entry per CDR3 protein. The table includes more than 200,000 distinct CDR3 sequences, 10% to 15% detected once. Material: non-naive T cells sorted from PBMCs, obtained about 14 days before vaccination. Receptors were obtained from a man aged 45-60 years who received an inactivated influenza vaccine.

The rearrangement links TRBV20-1 to TRBJ1-1; 7 bases agree with TRBD1. The V segment lost 6 bases and the J segment 4 bases; nucleotides outside the gene matches: 8. The V gene's germline CDR1 is DFQATT and CDR2 SNEGSKA (reference sequence). The CDR3 runs to 13 residues. CDR3 loop: CSAFDRASTEAFF. The DNA for the CDR3 is TGCAGTGCCTTCGACAGGGCGAGCACTGAAGCTTTCTTT.

Many counts were recorded for this clonotype. This chain uses TRBV12-3 or TRBV12-4 with TRBJ2-2; unclear D gene. The CDR3 covers 13 residues. The V gene lost 7 bases and the J gene lost 7 bases, with 13 bases spanning the gap. CDR3 DNA: TGTGCCAGCACCGAAGGGTGGGGCGGGGAGCTGTTTTTT. It codes for CASTEGWGGELFF.

This clonotype showed up many times. This sequence joins TRBV29-1 and TRBJ2-1; TRBD2 aligns across 8 bases. V lost 6 bases and J lost 9; bases outside the gene matches: 7. There are 12 residues in the CDR3. The V gene's germline CDR1 is SQVTM and CDR2 ANQGSEA. The CDR3 reads CSVPGGPSEQFF. CDR3 sequence (DNA): TGCAGCGTCCCGGGGGGGCCTTCTGAGCAGTTCTTC.

This clonotype has a count of ten or more. CDR3 bases: TGTGCCACCAGTGGGCGGGGGGGAGGAGAGACCCAGTACTTC. It encodes CATSGRGGGETQYF. This chain joins TRBV15 and TRBJ2-5, with 9 bases aligning to TRBD2. CDR3 length equals 14 residues. Trimming removed 6 bases from V and 4 bases from J; junction bases left unmatched: 6. CDR1 and CDR2 from the germline V gene are LNHNV and YYDKDF (reference sequence).

This clonotype turned up a few times. The V call is TRBV4-1, the J call TRBJ2-7, with 7 bases matching TRBD2. CDR1 and CDR2 (germline): MGHRA, YSYEKL. There are 14 residues in the CDR3. V shed 0 bases, J shed 3 bases, and the junction held 2 bases outside the gene matches. The CDR3: CASSQETSIYEQYF. CDR3 coding DNA: TGCGCCAGCAGCCAAGAGACTAGCATCTACGAGCAGTACTTC.

This clonotype appeared a few times. The chain uses TRBV28 and TRBJ2-1; weak D call: TRBD2 (5 bases). V lost 6 bases, J lost 6 bases, and 12 bases lay in between. Germline assignment: CDR1 MDHEN and CDR2 SYDVKM. The CDR3 contains 13 residues. CDR3 loop: CASSPSAGNEQFF. CDR3 coding DNA: TGTGCCAGCAGCCCCTCCGCGGGCAATGAGCAGTTCTTC.

A few counts support this clonotype. The chain links TRBV7-6 to TRBJ2-7, with D perhaps matching TRBD2 (6 bases). Per the germline V gene, CDR1 is SGHVS and CDR2 is FNYEAQ. The CDR3 extends over 19 amino acids. The V gene lost 1 base and the J gene lost 0 bases, with 22 bases spanning the gap. CDR3 in amino acids: CASSLERFGGRVYSYEQYF. The CDR3 DNA is TGTGCCAGCAGCTTAGAACGTTTCGGGGGACGGGTTTACTCCTACGAGCAGTACTTC.

This clonotype was counted many times. The rearrangement uses TRBV28 and TRBJ2-5; 14 nucleotides align to TRBD2. The CDR3 length is 14 residues. CDR1 and CDR2 from the germline V gene are MDHEN and SYDVKM. Trimming took 7 bases from V and 4 from J; bases not matched to a gene: 2. The CDR3 DNA reads TGTGCCAGCAAGGGACTAGCGGGAGTAGAGACCCAGTACTTC. Translating gives CASKGLAGVETQYF.

V and J are TRBV11-3 and TRBJ2-7; D is unclear. This CDR3 contains 13 residues. The V gene lost 0 bases and the J gene lost 7 bases, with 10 bases spanning the gap. Germline loops: CDR1 SGHNT, CDR2 YENEEA. The CDR3 sequence is CASSLDVLKEQYF. The CDR3 coding sequence is TGTGCCAGCAGCTTAGATGTACTGAAGGAGCAGTACTTC.

The chain couples TRBV3-1 to TRBJ1-1; D remains unclear. This CDR3 has 13 amino acids. Germline V gives CDR1 LGHDT, CDR2 YNNKEL (reference sequence). V lost 8 bases, J lost 1 base, and 11 bases lay in between. CDR3 DNA sequence: TGTGCCAGCGATACGGCAGGGAACACTGAAGCTTTCTTT. Its translation: CASDTAGNTEAFF.

This clonotype appeared a few times. The rearrangement uses TRBV2 and TRBJ1-1, with 9 nucleotides matching TRBD1. J gave up 4 bases and V 6 bases, and 6 bases lay outside the gene matches. This CDR3 contains 14 residues. CDR1 and CDR2 from the germline V gene are SNHLY and FYNNEI. This chain's CDR3 is CASRTGQGPTEAFF. CDR3 sequence (DNA): TGTGCCAGCAGGACAGGACAGGGGCCCACTGAAGCTTTCTTT.

This clonotype has more than one count but fewer than ten. This chain joins TRBV28 and TRBJ1-6, with D perhaps matching TRBD1 (6 bases). The length of the CDR3 is 13 residues. Germline V lookup: CDR1 MDHEN, CDR2 SYDVKM. Deletions cut 6 bases from V and 7 bases from J, with 10 bases between. In DNA form, the CDR3 reads TGTGCCAGCAGCTGGCAGGGGAATTCACCCCTCCACTTT. It is translated as CASSWQGNSPLHF.

This clonotype has only one observation. This sequence joins TRBV5-4 and TRBJ2-5; 7 positions match TRBD2. This CDR3 is built from 16 residues. Germline lookup yields CDR1 SGHNT and CDR2 YYREEE (reference sequence). V dropped 0 bases and J dropped 2; count of bases not matched to a gene: 7. The chain's CDR3 is CASSLGAGNRQETQYF. The CDR3, as DNA: TGTGCCAGCAGCTTGGGAGCGGGGAATAGACAAGAGACCCAGTACTTC.

V usage is TRBV9 and J usage is TRBJ2-3, with 9 bases lining up with TRBD2. Germline CDR1 is SGDLS and CDR2 is YYNGEE. The CDR3 covers 13 residues. Trimming removed 7 bases from V and 5 bases from J; junction bases left unmatched: 5. The CDR3 coding sequence is TGTGCCAGCGCGGCGGGGGGGGTAGATACGCAGTATTTT. Encoded protein: CASAAGGVDTQYF.

This clonotype was recorded a few times. This chain links TRBV12-3 or TRBV12-4 with TRBJ2-7; 7 nucleotides line up with TRBD1. Trimming took 3 bases from V and 4 from J; bases not matched to a gene: 6. The CDR3 loop spans 14 amino acids. Written as DNA, the CDR3 is TGTGCCAGCAGTTTCCGGGACAGAGGATACGAGCAGTACTTC. Translating gives CASSFRDRGYEQYF.

This clonotype was seen a few times. The J gene is TRBJ1-3, the V gene TRBV14; D may be TRBD1 (5 bases). V was clipped by 0 bases and J by 0 bases, with 15 bases between them. CDR1 is SGHDN, CDR2 FVKESK, per germline. This CDR3 comprises 18 residues. CDR3 region: CASSQDAGSHSSGNTIYF. Written as DNA, the CDR3 is TGTGCCAGCAGCCAAGACGCAGGGTCCCACAGCTCTGGAAACACCATATATTTT.

The CDR3 sequence is CSVEATGQLHEQYF. The CDR3 DNA sequence: TGCAGCGTTGAAGCCACGGGACAGCTCCACGAGCAGTACTTC. V and J are TRBV29-1 and TRBJ2-7; 7 nucleotides match TRBD1. Germline trimming cut 1 base from V and 5 bases from J; bases unmatched to any gene: 8. Germline values: CDR1 SQVTM, CDR2 ANQGSEA. The CDR3 contains 14 residues.

The J gene is TRBJ2-3, the V gene TRBV7-9; the D is unclear. Germline-derived CDR1 and CDR2 are SEHNR and FQNEAQ (reference sequence). Trimming took 1 base from V and 2 from J, leaving 7 bases between them. This CDR3 is 14 amino acids long. CDR3 amino acids: CASSLGPNTDTQYF. The DNA of the CDR3 is TGTGCCAGCAGCTTAGGGCCAAACACAGATACGCAGTATTTT.

This clonotype was observed many times. The gene calls are TRBV4-2 and TRBJ2-5; tentatively, D is TRBD2 (5 bases). CDR3 length equals 15 residues. Trimming removed 1 base at V and 2 bases at J, with 11 bases between. Germline V CDR1 and CDR2: LGHNA, YNFKEQ. CDR3 nucleotides: TGTGCCAGCAGCCAAGGAGGGCAGGCTCAAGAGACCCAGTACTTC. This translates into CASSQGGQAQETQYF.

This clonotype has a count of ten or more. This chain uses TRBV11-2 with TRBJ1-2; a possible D gene is TRBD1 (6 bases). This CDR3 is 14 amino acids long. Germline V CDR1 and CDR2: SGHAT, FQNNGV. Trimming took off 3 bases at V and 7 bases at J, with 15 bases between the two ends. The CDR3 is CASSFQGPEAGYTF. The CDR3 DNA follows: TGTGCCAGCAGCTTTCAGGGGCCCGAGGCTGGCTACACCTTC.

This clonotype was detected ten times or more. V usage is TRBV12-3 or TRBV12-4 and J usage is TRBJ2-2, with D uncertain. V shed 5 bases and J shed 4 bases, with 29 bases lying between them. This CDR3 is built from 20 residues. In nucleotides, the CDR3 is TGTGCCAGCAGTGTTCTTTCCTGGTGGGCAGGCCGGTCGAGCACCGGGGAGCTGTTTTTT. Translating it yields CASSVLSWWAGRSSTGELFF.

This clonotype was detected many times. The chain uses TRBV24-1 and TRBJ2-1; 11 nucleotides agree with TRBD2. The CDR3 covers 18 residues. Germline CDR1 reads KGHDR; CDR2 reads SFDVKD. V lost 6 bases, J lost 0 bases, and 9 bases stayed unmatched. The CDR3 here is CATSTIKLAGDSYNEQFF. As DNA, the CDR3 is TGTGCCACCAGTACGATTAAACTAGCGGGGGACTCCTACAATGAGCAGTTCTTC.